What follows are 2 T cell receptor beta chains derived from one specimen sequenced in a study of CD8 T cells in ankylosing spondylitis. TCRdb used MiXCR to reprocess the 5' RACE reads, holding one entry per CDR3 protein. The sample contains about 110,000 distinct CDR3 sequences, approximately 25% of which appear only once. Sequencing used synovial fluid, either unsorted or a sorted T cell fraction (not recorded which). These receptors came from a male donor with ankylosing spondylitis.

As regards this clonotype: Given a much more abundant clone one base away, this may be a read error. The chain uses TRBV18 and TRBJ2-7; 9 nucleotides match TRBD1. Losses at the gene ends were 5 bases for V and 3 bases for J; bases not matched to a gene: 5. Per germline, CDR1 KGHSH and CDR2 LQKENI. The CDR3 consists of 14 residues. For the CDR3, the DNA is TGTGCCAGCTCAGCCGGGACAGGGAACTACGAGCAGTACTTC. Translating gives CASSAGTGNYEQYF.

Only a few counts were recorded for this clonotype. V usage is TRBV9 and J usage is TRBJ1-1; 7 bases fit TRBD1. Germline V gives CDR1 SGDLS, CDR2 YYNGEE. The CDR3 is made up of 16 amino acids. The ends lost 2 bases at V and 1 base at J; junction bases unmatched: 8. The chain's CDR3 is CASSVDLTGTNTEAFF. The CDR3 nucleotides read TGTGCCAGCAGCGTTGACCTGACAGGGACGAACACTGAAGCTTTCTTT.